This T cell receptor beta chain emerged from a study of human T cells and chemical hapten exposure. Study conclusions and caveats: TCRs above 1 in 1000 frequency stayed constant with DPC sensitization.

TCRdb processed the RACE reads anew with MiXCR; each CDR3 protein has one entry. The sample has approximately 59,000 distinct CDR3 sequences, 5.5% to 7.5% seen once; the top ten hold 3.4%. The CDR3 loop spans 15 amino acids. From germline, CDR1 is SGHTA and CDR2 FQGNSA. The junction had 1 base not matched to a gene; V was cut back by 2 bases and J by 2 bases. This clonotype appeared many times. Its antigen is unidentified. Sample time point: healthy volunteer bleed at 6 weeks. It was from unfractionated whole blood that total RNA was extracted. The sequence was obtained from a female donor in good health. Some clones in this sample may be carry-over from other donors' samples. The sequenced sample was whole blood. The rearrangement links TRBV7-2 to TRBJ1-5; 9 bases fit TRBD1. CDR3 nucleotides: TGTGCCAGCAGCTTAAACAGGGGGCGCAATCAGCCCCAGCATTTT. Protein sequence: CASSLNRGRNQPQHF.